This section outlines one TCR beta chain sequence together with its context. What it binds is unknown. Clones were sequenced by immunoSEQ multiplex PCR, and TCRdb holds only the in-frame ones, with some missing. The data contain 31,000 or so clones, 70% of them singletons. With more than 9 days of culture completed, CD4+ T cells were isolated. The source of the sample is a study of vaccination effects on CD4 cells after COVID-19. The CDR3 has 14 residues. Germline CDR1 and CDR2: LGHDT and YNNKEL (reference sequence). The V end lost 8 bases, the J end lost 8 bases, and 18 bases lay between the germline ends.

Source: CD4+ T cells from PBMCs cultured without peptide, taken before COVID-19 vaccination. This receptor was obtained from a human donor who received a COVID-19 vaccine. The chain carries TRBV3-1 (or the pseudogene TRBV3-2) and TRBJ1-4, with no clear D. For the CDR3, the DNA is TGTGCCAGCTCTGTGGCCGGGGTAAGAGAAAAACTGTTTTTT. It yields the protein CASSVAGVREKLFF.